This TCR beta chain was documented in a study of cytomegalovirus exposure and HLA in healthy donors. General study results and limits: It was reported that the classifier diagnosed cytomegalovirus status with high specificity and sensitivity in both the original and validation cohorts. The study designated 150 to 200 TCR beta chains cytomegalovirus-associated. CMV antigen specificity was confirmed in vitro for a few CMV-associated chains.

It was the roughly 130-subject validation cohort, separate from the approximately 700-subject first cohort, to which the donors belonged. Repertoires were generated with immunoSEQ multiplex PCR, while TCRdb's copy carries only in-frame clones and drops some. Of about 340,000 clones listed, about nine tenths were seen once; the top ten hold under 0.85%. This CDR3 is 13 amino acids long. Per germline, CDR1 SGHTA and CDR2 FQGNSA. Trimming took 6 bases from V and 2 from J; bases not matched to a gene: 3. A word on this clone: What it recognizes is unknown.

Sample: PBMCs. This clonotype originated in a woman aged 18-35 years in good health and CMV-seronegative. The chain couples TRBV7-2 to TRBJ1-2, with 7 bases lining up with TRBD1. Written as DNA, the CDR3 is TGTGCCAGCAGTTGGGGACAGAACTATGGCTACACCTTC. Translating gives CASSWGQNYGYTF.